This entry lists 25 T cell receptor beta chains sequenced from one sample in a study of cytomegalovirus exposure and HLA in healthy donors. Use of 60 Vbeta and 13 Jbeta primers characterized the PCR. Profiled with immunoSEQ multiplex PCR; TCRdb holds only in-frame clones, not every one. Found here are some 77,000 clones, roughly 80% of them singletons; the top ten hold about 34%. Sequencing was performed on PBMCs. Receptors originate from a man between 45 and 60 years old in good health and CMV-seropositive.

The chain recombines TRBV27 with TRBJ2-1; D possibly corresponds to TRBD2 (5 bases). Germline CDR1 MNHEY, CDR2 SMNVEV (reference sequence). Between the trimmed V and J ends, which lost 8 bases and 6 bases, there was a span of 17 bases. The CDR3 has 14 residues. CDR3 nucleotide sequence: TGTGCCAGCTGGCAGGCGGAGGTAGGCAATGAGCAGTTCTTC. Translation: CASWQAEVGNEQFF.

The chain combines TRBV20-1 with TRBJ2-3; D call uncertain. Germline V gives CDR1 DFQATT, CDR2 SNEGSKA (reference sequence). The CDR3 loop spans 11 amino acids. V was pared by 8 bases and J by 4 bases, with 10 bases between. This CDR3 reads CSTALSDTQYF. In DNA, the CDR3 is TGCAGTACTGCGCTTTCAGATACGCAGTATTTT.

The CDR3 coding sequence is TGTGCCACCAGCAGTGATCGGCGGGAGAGCATCTACAATGAGCAGTTCTTC. This translates into CATSSDRRESIYNEQFF. The chain employs TRBV15 and TRBJ2-1; 7 positions agree with TRBD2. Trimming took 3 bases from V and 3 from J; bases not matched to a gene: 11. Germline V gives CDR1 LNHNV, CDR2 YYDKDF (reference sequence). CDR3 length: 17 amino acids.

The chain combines TRBV29-1 with TRBJ2-3; D is unresolved. In germline, CDR1 is SQVTM, CDR2 ANQGSEA. V lost 8 bases, J lost 4 bases, and 7 bases lay in between. The CDR3 is 10 amino acids. The CDR3, as DNA: TGCAGCTCTGAGTCAGATACGCAGTATTTT. Amino acid sequence: CSSESDTQYF.

Points on this clone: The identical CDR3 is also encoded by other nucleotide sequences in the sample. The V call is TRBV18, the J call TRBJ1-1; 8 bases fit TRBD1. This CDR3 is built from 15 residues. Trimming removed 3 bases from V and 1 base from J; junction bases left unmatched: 4. The V gene's germline CDR1 is KGHSH and CDR2 LQKENI. CDR3 nucleotide sequence: TGTGCCAGCTCACCTAGACAGGGGCAGAACACTGAAGCTTTCTTT. As protein: CASSPRQGQNTEAFF.

The chain joins TRBV5-1 to TRBJ2-2; D gene unclear. The CDR3 is made up of 14 amino acids. V lost 4 bases and J 0 bases, leaving 7 bases between the germline ends. CDR1 SGHRS and CDR2 YFSETQ come from the germline V gene. CDR3 protein: CASSRDTNTGELFF. Here the CDR3 DNA reads TGCGCCAGCAGCCGCGATACGAACACCGGGGAGCTGTTTTTT.

This clone occurred a few times. The V and J genes are TRBV25-1 and TRBJ1-6, with D hard to call. Germline V gives CDR1 MGHDK, CDR2 SYGVNS. V lost 3 bases, J lost 6 bases, and 18 bases lay in between. This CDR3 is built from 17 residues. The CDR3 reads CASSDSSGAGSNSPLHF. CDR3 DNA sequence: TGTGCCAGCAGTGACTCCTCCGGAGCGGGGAGTAATTCACCCCTCCACTTT.

The chain carries TRBV7-2 and TRBJ2-3, with 8 nucleotides matching TRBD2. V shed 5 bases and J 2 bases; nucleotides not matched to a gene: 6. CDR1 is SGHTA and CDR2 is FQGNSA in the germline V gene. There are 15 residues in the CDR3. Here the CDR3 reads CASSSSGILTDTQYF. The CDR3 nucleotides are TGTGCCAGCAGCAGTAGCGGGATCCTCACAGATACGCAGTATTTT.

The chain combines TRBV29-1 with TRBJ2-5; 8 bases are shared with TRBD2. Germline V gene data show CDR1 as SQVTM and CDR2 as ANQGSEA. This CDR3 contains 12 residues. The V and J ends lost 8 bases and 5 bases, in that order; junction bases with no gene match: 7. CDR3 loop: CSLGGGGETQYF. The CDR3 DNA reads TGCAGCCTCGGGGGGGGTGGGGAGACCCAGTACTTC. Combining the CDR3 with reference TRBV29-1 and TRBJ2-5 gives the whole variable domain SAVISQKPSRDICQRGTSLTIQCQVDSQVTMMFWYRQQPGQSLTLIATANQGSEATYESGFVIDKFPISRPNLTFSTLTVSNMSPEDSSIYLCSLGGGGETQYFGPGTRLLVL.

The V call is TRBV6-1, the J call TRBJ2-7, with 7 bases fitting TRBD2. CDR1 and CDR2 (germline): MNHNS, SASEGT. J lost 4 bases, V lost 9 bases, and 12 bases had no gene match. The CDR3 covers 14 residues. For the CDR3, the DNA is TGTGCCAGTGTCCGTACGGGGGGACTTTACGAGCAGTACTTC. It is translated as CASVRTGGLYEQYF.

The CDR3: CSVEVWDSPYNEQFF. CDR3 coding DNA: TGCAGCGTTGAAGTCTGGGACAGCCCTTACAATGAGCAGTTCTTC. This chain uses TRBV29-1 with TRBJ2-1, with 7 nucleotides matching TRBD1. The CDR3 has 15 amino acids. Germline-derived CDR1 and CDR2 are SQVTM and ANQGSEA. V shed 1 base, J shed 4 bases, and the junction held 7 bases outside the gene matches.

A single count supports this clone. The V and J genes are TRBV6-6 and TRBJ2-7; 9 bases are a match to TRBD1. This CDR3 has 14 residues. CDR1 MNHNY and CDR2 SVGAGI come from the germline V gene (reference sequence). V shed 7 bases and J 3 bases; nucleotides not matched to a gene: 7. The CDR3 is CASNIRQGGYEQYF. CDR3 sequence (DNA): TGTGCCAGCAATATTCGACAGGGGGGCTACGAGCAGTACTTC.

This chain links TRBV2 with TRBJ1-4; no clear D. Deletions cut 3 bases from V and 3 bases from J, with 11 bases between. CDR1 is SNHLY, CDR2 FYNNEI, per germline. This CDR3 has 15 amino acids. In nucleotides, the CDR3 is TGTGCCAGCAGTGAGAATCCGGGTGCTAATGAAAAACTGTTTTTT. Residues: CASSENPGANEKLFF. Variable domain in full (rest from reference TRBV2 and TRBJ1-4): EPEVTQTPSHQVTQMGQEVILRCVPISNHLYFYWYRQILGQKVEFLVSFYNNEISEKSEIFDDQFSVERPDGSNFTLKIRSTKLEDSAMYFCASSENPGANEKLFFGSGTQLSVL.

The chain uses TRBV7-8 and TRBJ2-3; unclear D gene. V shed 1 base and J shed 5 bases, with 4 bases lying between them. Germline V lookup: CDR1 SGHVS, CDR2 FQNEAQ. The CDR3 runs to 12 residues. The CDR3 protein is CASSLDGDTQYF. CDR3 nucleotides: TGTGCCAGCAGCTTAGACGGAGATACGCAGTATTTT.

This sequence joins TRBV6-5 and TRBJ2-7; D is possibly TRBD2 (7 bases). CDR1 is MNHEY, CDR2 SVGAGI, per germline. CDR3 length: 15 residues. Trimming pared 8 bases from V and 3 bases from J, leaving 20 bases between. The CDR3 is CASSEVGGGDYEQYF. The CDR3 DNA sequence: TGTGCCAGCTCGGAGGTCGGAGGGGGGGACTACGAGCAGTACTTC.

In this sample, this clone turned up once. The V call is TRBV5-6, the J call TRBJ2-3; TRBD2 matches at 7 bases. CDR1 SGHDT and CDR2 YYEEEE come from the germline V gene. CDR3 length: 16 amino acids. The V gene end was trimmed by 0 bases and the J gene end by 1 base; junction bases not matched to a gene: 5. CDR3 region: CASSLDSAGGTDTQYF. DNA of the CDR3: TGTGCCAGCAGCTTGGACTCGGCGGGAGGCACAGATACGCAGTATTTT.

The chain joins TRBV7-2 to TRBJ2-3; the match to TRBD2 covers 10 bases. This CDR3 spans 16 amino acids. Germline V gene sequence: CDR1 SGHTA, CDR2 FQGNSA. V gave up 2 bases and J gave up 4 bases; unmatched junction bases: 6. CDR3: CASSLRPSGSADTQYF. In nucleotides, the CDR3 is TGTGCCAGCAGCTTAAGACCTAGCGGGAGCGCAGATACGCAGTATTTT.

This clone showed up just a few times. Additional DNA sequences in this sample encode the identical CDR3. V is TRBV7-9 and J is TRBJ2-7; D is unclear. This CDR3 comprises 12 residues. Looked up from germline, CDR1 is SEHNR and CDR2 is FQNEAQ (reference sequence). The V end was cut by 1 base, the J end by 4 bases, with 5 bases between. CDR3 nucleotides: TGTGCCAGCAGCTTAGGAGTTTACGAGCAGTACTTC. It specifies CASSLGVYEQYF.

The CDR3 DNA follows: TGTGCCAGCAGTTCCCTAGCGGGAGGAAAGGTTGAGACCCAGTACTTC. This encodes CASSSLAGGKVETQYF. The V and J genes are TRBV28 and TRBJ2-5; 11 positions agree with TRBD2. The CDR3 has 16 residues. Germline values: CDR1 MDHEN, CDR2 SYDVKM. The junction had 9 bases not matched to a gene; V was cut back by 4 bases and J by 5 bases.

The CDR3 region is CASRGQGAIYGYTF. In DNA form, the CDR3 reads TGTGCCAGCAGGGGACAGGGGGCAATCTATGGCTACACCTTC. This chain links TRBV25-1 with TRBJ1-2; 12 nucleotides agree with TRBD1. The germline V gene encodes CDR1 MGHDK and CDR2 SYGVNS. The length of the CDR3 is 14 residues. V lost 6 bases and J lost 4; bases outside the gene matches: 3.

J is TRBJ2-3 and V is TRBV10-3, with D perhaps TRBD1 (6 bases). This CDR3 spans 17 amino acids. The germline gives CDR1 ENHRY, CDR2 SYGVKD. The V and J ends lost 6 bases and 0 bases respectively, with 19 bases between them. The CDR3 coding sequence is TGTGCCATCAGGCCCTCAATTTGGGACACTAGCACAGATACGCAGTATTTT. This gives the protein CAIRPSIWDTSTDTQYF.

The chain is built from TRBV19 and TRBJ2-7; no clear D gene. Germline CDR1 reads LNHDA; CDR2 reads SQIVND (reference sequence). V lost 5 bases and J 5 bases, leaving 13 bases between the germline ends. CDR3 length: 13 amino acids. The CDR3 region has the DNA TGTGCCAGTAGTGTCGGGTGGAGACACGAGCAGTACTTC. As protein: CASSVGWRHEQYF.

The chain employs TRBV7-6 and TRBJ2-5; D is uncertain. Trimming took 0 bases from V and 4 from J, leaving 15 bases between them. Germline CDR1 SGHVS, CDR2 FNYEAQ. The CDR3 sequence is 16 residues long. In nucleotides, the CDR3 is TGTGCCAGCAGCTTAGCGATGCCTCCCCTCAGAGAGACCCAGTACTTC. It encodes CASSLAMPPLRETQYF.

On this clone itself: A read error may produce the germline difference seen at one junction end. V usage is TRBV27 and J usage is TRBJ2-6, with a possible D match to TRBD2 (7 bases). This CDR3 has 16 amino acids. The germline V gene has CDR1 MNHEY and CDR2 SMNVEV (reference sequence). CDR3 sequence reads: CASGRGFSSGANGLTF. The CDR3, as DNA: TGTGCCAGTGGGAGGGGGTTTTCCTCTGGGGCCAACGGCCTGACTTTC.

V usage is TRBV13 and J usage is TRBJ2-1; D may be TRBD2 (6 bases). The V and J ends lost 5 bases and 8 bases respectively, with 16 bases between them. The CDR3 consists of 14 residues. Germline V CDR1 and CDR2: PRHDT, FYEKMQ (reference sequence). The CDR3 sequence: CASSLRLGRDEQFF. CDR3 coding DNA: TGTGCCAGCAGCCTCAGACTAGGTCGGGATGAGCAGTTCTTC. The entire variable domain, with the rest obtained from reference TRBV13 and TRBJ2-1, is as follows: AAGVIQSPRHLIKEKRETATLKCYPIPRHDTVYWYQQGPGQDPQFLISFYEKMQSDKGSIPDRFSAQQFSDYHSELNMSSLELGDSALYFCASSLRLGRDEQFFGPGTRLTVL.